The 24 T cell receptor beta chains listed next were all sequenced from one sample in a study of cytotoxic CD8 clonotypes in ibrutinib-treated CLL (dated by TCRdb to the early 2020s). The sample's time point label is to be understood as: progressive disease on ibrutinib. The library came from the immunoSEQ multiplex PCR assay. What TCRdb holds here is the immuneACCESS table cut down to in-frame rearrangements. Part of the clones is not present; checked against another copy, under half of the missing clones reflect an unresolved V gene, and the others are unexplained. The sample records approximately 70,000 clones, approximately 80% of which are singletons. The top ten clonotypes cover roughly 7.1% of the sample. Material: PBMCs, obtained at disease progression, from a patient treated with ibrutinib. These receptors all stem from a human donor with chronic lymphocytic leukemia.

The chain combines TRBV11-1 with TRBJ1-3; D gene unclear. Germline-derived CDR1 and CDR2 are SGHAT and FQDESV (reference sequence). The length of the CDR3 is 14 residues. V lost 2 bases to trimming and J lost 1 base, with 6 bases between them. The CDR3: CASSLPQSGNTIYF. The CDR3 nucleotides are TGTGCCAGCAGCTTACCACAGTCTGGAAACACCATATATTTT.

The chain uses TRBV18 and TRBJ2-7, with TRBD2 identical over 7 bases. CDR3 size: 14 residues. CDR1 KGHSH and CDR2 LQKENI come from the germline V gene. Trimming took 1 base from V and 3 from J; bases not matched to a gene: 3. Here the CDR3 reads CASSPRLADYEQYF. The CDR3 DNA reads as TGTGCCAGCTCACCACGGCTAGCGGACTACGAGCAGTACTTC.

This clone was counted between two and nine times. The rearrangement joins TRBV7-9 to TRBJ1-5; D call uncertain. Germline values: CDR1 SEHNR, CDR2 FQNEAQ (reference sequence). Between the trimmed V and J ends, which lost 1 base and 4 bases, there was a span of 5 bases. The CDR3 runs 13 residues. The CDR3: CASSLGANQPQHF. CDR3 DNA: TGTGCCAGCAGCTTAGGGGCAAATCAGCCCCAGCATTTT.

This clone was seen more than once but under ten times. J is TRBJ1-2 and V is TRBV28; D might be TRBD1 (6 bases). The germline V gene has CDR1 MDHEN and CDR2 SYDVKM. Trimming pared 5 bases from V and 7 bases from J, leaving 17 bases between. The CDR3 spans 14 residues. This chain's CDR3 is CASSNPGEGGGYTF. The CDR3 coding sequence is TGTGCCAGCAGTAACCCAGGGGAGGGTGGTGGCTACACCTTC.

The chain recombines TRBV6-5 with TRBJ1-3; D is uncertain. The CDR3 has 16 amino acids. Trimming left V 0 bases short and J 2 bases short, with 11 bases between. Germline V gene data show CDR1 as MNHEY and CDR2 as SVGAGI. CDR3 residues: CASSYSNFGPGNTIYF. In DNA form, the CDR3 reads TGTGCCAGCAGTTACTCAAACTTTGGGCCTGGAAACACCATATATTTT.

Comments on this clone: The sample contains more than one DNA sequence encoding this CDR3. The chain joins TRBV18 to TRBJ1-3; 8 bases fit TRBD1. V was pared by 3 bases and J by 5 bases, with 3 bases of the junction left unmatched. The CDR3 has 14 amino acids. The germline V gene encodes CDR1 KGHSH and CDR2 LQKENI. CDR3 DNA: TGTGCCAGCTCACCCGGACAGGGAAGAAACACCATATATTTT. Encoded protein: CASSPGQGRNTIYF.

The gene calls are TRBV18 and TRBJ2-7; D may be TRBD1 or TRBD2 (6 bases each). Germline CDR1 and CDR2: KGHSH and LQKENI. V gave up 3 bases and J gave up 0 bases, with 12 bases separating them. CDR3 length: 15 amino acids. DNA of the CDR3: TGTGCCAGCTCACCCCCCGGGGGCGGCTCCTACGAGCAGTACTTC. It encodes CASSPPGGGSYEQYF.

The chain employs TRBV6-5 and TRBJ2-5; 10 bases fit TRBD2. The germline V gene has CDR1 MNHEY and CDR2 SVGAGI. Trimming took 6 bases from V and 1 from J; bases not matched to a gene: 5. This CDR3 region has 15 residues. In nucleotides, the CDR3 is TGTGCCAGCAGACACCGGACTAGCGGCCAAGAGACCCAGTACTTC. Translation: CASRHRTSGQETQYF.

CDR3 protein: CASSGRDRGPGEQYF. CDR3 nucleotide sequence: TGTGCCAGCAGTGGCCGGGACAGGGGGCCGGGCGAGCAGTACTTC. This chain connects TRBV2 to TRBJ2-7; 12 bases line up with TRBD1. Germline V gives CDR1 SNHLY, CDR2 FYNNEI. V shed 4 bases, J shed 6 bases, and the junction held 7 bases outside the gene matches. This CDR3 has 15 residues.

The chain couples TRBV6-1 to TRBJ2-7; D is unclear. CDR3 length equals 12 residues. Germline CDR1 MNHNS, CDR2 SASEGT. Trimming left V 10 bases short and J 3 bases short, with 13 bases between. The CDR3 loop reads CATFLAGYEQYF. The CDR3 DNA sequence: TGTGCCACCTTTTTAGCTGGCTACGAGCAGTACTTC.

The V call is TRBV6-5, the J call TRBJ1-2, with no clear D. The CDR3 totals 13 residues. In germline, CDR1 is MNHEY, CDR2 SVGAGI. V was pared by 5 bases and J by 4 bases, with 11 bases between. In nucleotides, the CDR3 is TGTGCCAGCAGTGCGGGGAGTCCCTATGGCTACACCTTC. Its translation: CASSAGSPYGYTF.

The rearrangement uses TRBV30 and TRBJ2-1, with 9 bases aligning to TRBD2. There are 15 residues in the CDR3. J lost 7 bases, V lost 1 base, and 8 bases had no gene match. Germline-derived CDR1 and CDR2 are GTSNPN and SVGIG (reference sequence). The CDR3 bases are TGTGCCTGGAGTGCCGTAGCGGGAGCGTTAAATGAGCAGTTCTTC. It codes for CAWSAVAGALNEQFF. The complete variable domain, with remaining parts taken from reference TRBV30 and TRBJ2-1, reads SQTIHQWPATLVQPVGSPLSLECTVEGTSNPNLYWYRQAAGRGLQLLFYSVGIGQISSEVPQNLSASRPQDRQFILSSKKLLLSDSGFYLCAWSAVAGALNEQFFGPGTRLTVL.

The rearrangement uses TRBV30 and TRBJ2-3; D gene uncertain. CDR1 is GTSNPN, CDR2 SVGIG, per germline (reference sequence). V was cut by 4 bases and J by 3 bases, with 11 bases left in between. CDR3 length equals 13 residues. The CDR3 spells CAWNLGPTDTQYF. DNA for the CDR3: TGTGCCTGGAATCTCGGCCCTACAGATACGCAGTATTTT.

V is TRBV6-6 and J is TRBJ2-7, with 7 bases lining up with TRBD1. After removal of 0 bases from V and 4 bases from J, the junction contained 6 bases not matched to a gene. In germline, CDR1 is MNHNY, CDR2 SVGAGI (reference sequence). This CDR3 has 15 amino acids. The CDR3 sequence is CASSYSGTEGYEQYF. DNA for the CDR3: TGTGCCAGCAGTTACTCAGGGACAGAGGGGTACGAGCAGTACTTC.

CDR3 sequence reads: CASSFRGIRETQYF. CDR3 nucleotides: TGTGCCAGCAGTTTTCGGGGGATTCGGGAGACCCAGTACTTC. V usage is TRBV28 and J usage is TRBJ2-5, with a tentative D call TRBD2 (6 bases). Germline-derived CDR1 and CDR2 are MDHEN and SYDVKM. V lost 3 bases and J 5 bases, leaving 13 bases between the germline ends. The length of the CDR3 is 14 residues.

The chain uses TRBV5-6 and TRBJ1-6; D gene unclear. In germline, CDR1 is SGHDT, CDR2 YYEEEE. This CDR3 is built from 14 residues. With 2 bases removed from V and 7 bases from J, the gap between germline ends came to 10 bases. CDR3 amino acids: CASSFKQINSPLHF. In DNA form, the CDR3 reads TGTGCCAGCAGCTTTAAACAGATAAATTCACCCCTCCACTTT.

The chain employs TRBV2 and TRBJ2-7, with D unresolved. V was trimmed by 10 bases and J by 0 bases, leaving 13 bases between them. This CDR3 spans 13 amino acids. CDR1 and CDR2 from the germline V gene are SNHLY and FYNNEI. Written as DNA, the CDR3 is TGTGCCACTATTAGCAGGAGCTCCTACGAGCAGTACTTC. Translation gives CATISRSSYEQYF.

The rearrangement links TRBV27 to TRBJ2-3; possibly TRBD2 for D (6 bases). V was clipped by 1 base and J by 3 bases, with 11 bases between them. The CDR3 is 15 amino acids. Germline CDR1 is MNHEY and CDR2 is SMNVEV (reference sequence). CDR3 nucleotides: TGTGCCAGCAGTTTATATGCGGGGTGGACAGATACGCAGTATTTT. Protein product: CASSLYAGWTDTQYF.

The chain carries TRBV5-1 and TRBJ1-1, with TRBD1 matching over 7 bases. Germline trimming cut 2 bases from V and 6 bases from J; bases unmatched to any gene: 4. The CDR3 is made up of 13 amino acids. Germline values: CDR1 SGHRS, CDR2 YFSETQ. The CDR3 protein is CASSFYRGAEAFF. Written as DNA, the CDR3 is TGCGCCAGCAGCTTCTACAGGGGAGCTGAAGCTTTCTTT.

The J gene is TRBJ1-2, the V gene TRBV7-8; D unclear. Germline V gene lookup returns CDR1 SGHVS and CDR2 FQNEAQ. Trimming cost V 2 bases and J 5 bases, with 12 bases left between them. CDR3 length: 14 residues. The CDR3 loop reads CASSLSIRVYGYTF. CDR3 nucleotides: TGTGCCAGCAGCTTAAGTATTAGGGTATATGGCTACACCTTC.

The J gene is TRBJ1-4, the V gene TRBV18, with D tentatively TRBD1 (5 bases). There are 15 residues in the CDR3. Germline V lookup: CDR1 KGHSH, CDR2 LQKENI. V lost 1 base and J lost 3, with 9 bases in between. The CDR3 bases are TGTGCCAGCTCACCACGGACAAAATCTAATGAAAAACTGTTTTTT. Encoded protein: CASSPRTKSNEKLFF.

The chain links TRBV10-1 to TRBJ2-3; 8 nucleotides align to TRBD2. The CDR3 runs 15 residues. Germline-derived CDR1 and CDR2 are WNHNN and SYGVQD (reference sequence). Trimming at V came to 4 bases and at J to 5 bases, leaving 8 bases not matched to a gene. In DNA form, the CDR3 reads TGCGCCAGCAGTGTTGTCGGGGGGGCCGAAGATACGCAGTATTTT. It is translated as CASSVVGGAEDTQYF.

The chain couples TRBV7-8 to TRBJ1-6, with D perhaps matching TRBD1 (5 bases). The CDR3 covers 15 residues. V was clipped by 3 bases and J by 8 bases, with 14 bases between them. Germline V gene lookup returns CDR1 SGHVS and CDR2 FQNEAQ. The CDR3 sequence is CASSFRDSLHSPLHF. CDR3 in DNA: TGTGCCAGCAGCTTCCGGGACTCATTACATTCACCCCTCCACTTT.

The CDR3 nucleotides are TGTGCCAGCAGCTTAGAAGAGAACACTGAAGCTTTCTTT. Its protein is CASSLEENTEAFF. V and J are TRBV11-3 and TRBJ1-1; no definite D call. Germline V gives CDR1 SGHNT, CDR2 YENEEA. Trimming removed 0 bases from V and 1 base from J, with 3 bases in between. There are 13 residues in the CDR3.